The clone carrying this T cell receptor beta chain showed up just once. Its target is unknown. This record belongs to a study of lymphopenia after photon versus proton radiotherapy. Germline CDR1 is MDHEN and CDR2 is SYDVKM. J gave up 0 bases and V 1 base, and 3 bases lay outside the gene matches. The CDR3 consists of 16 residues. Study observations and caveats: Authors raise, but do not show, better survival with proton therapy. In patients who died, overall survival fell as post-nadir TCR diversity dropped more. After lymphocyte nadir, photon-treated repertoires showed oligoclonal expansion, especially CD8+ Temra. Photon-treated patients lost naive T cells and TCR diversity; proton-treated stayed stable.

The protocol was immunoSEQ multiplex PCR, while the TCRdb copy is restricted to in-frame clones and leaves out a portion. The data hold about 50,000 clones, with more than 70% observed a single time. The clonotype comes from a man aged 50 to 59 with gastric cancer. The starting material was peripheral blood, obtained from a patient treated with photon-based radiotherapy. This chain connects TRBV28 to TRBJ1-3; TRBD1 aligns across 7 bases. The CDR3 loop reads CASSLSAGGSGNTIYF. Written as DNA, the CDR3 is TGTGCCAGCAGTTTATCGGCAGGGGGCTCTGGAAACACCATATATTTT.